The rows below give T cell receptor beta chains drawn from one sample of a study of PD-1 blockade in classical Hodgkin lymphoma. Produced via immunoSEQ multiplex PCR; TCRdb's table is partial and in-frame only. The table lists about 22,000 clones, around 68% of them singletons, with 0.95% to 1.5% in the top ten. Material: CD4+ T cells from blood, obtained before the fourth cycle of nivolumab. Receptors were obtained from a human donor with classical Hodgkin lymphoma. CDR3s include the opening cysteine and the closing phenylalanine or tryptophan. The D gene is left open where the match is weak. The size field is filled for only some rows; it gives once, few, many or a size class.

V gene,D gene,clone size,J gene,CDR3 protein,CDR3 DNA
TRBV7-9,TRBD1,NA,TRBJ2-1,CASSTQGDGGQFF,TGTGCCAGCAGTACACAGGGGGATGGAGGGCAGTTCTTC
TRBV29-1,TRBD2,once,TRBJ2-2,CSVAGTSGGNTGELFF,TGCAGCGTTGCCGGGACTAGCGGGGGCAACACCGGGGAGCTGTTTTTT
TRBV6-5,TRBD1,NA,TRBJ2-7,CASRRTGPYEQYF,TGTGCCAGCAGGAGGACAGGTCCCTACGAGCAGTACTTC
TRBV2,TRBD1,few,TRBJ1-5,CASSDGRGRGQPQHF,TGTGCCAGCAGTGACGGCAGGGGGCGAGGACAGCCCCAGCATTTT
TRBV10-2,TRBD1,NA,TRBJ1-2,CASSTGTGQSVGGYTF,TGCGCCAGCAGTACCGGGACAGGCCAATCGGTAGGAGGCTACACCTTC
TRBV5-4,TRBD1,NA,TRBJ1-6,CASSLAQGSSYNSPLHF,TGTGCCAGCAGCTTGGCACAGGGGAGCTCCTATAATTCACCCCTCCACTTT
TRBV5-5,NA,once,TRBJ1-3,CASSFMGEGNTIYF,TGTGCCAGCAGCTTTATGGGAGAAGGAAACACCATATATTTT
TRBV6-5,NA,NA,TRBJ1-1,CASSPLALNTEAFF,TGTGCCAGCAGTCCCCTGGCGCTGAACACTGAAGCTTTCTTT
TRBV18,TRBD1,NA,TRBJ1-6,CASSPRGTGSSYNSPLHF,TGTGCCAGCTCACCACGGGGGACAGGGAGCTCCTATAATTCACCCCTCCACTTT
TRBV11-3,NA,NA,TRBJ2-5,CASSLGTGKGETQYF,TGTGCCAGCAGCTTAGGTACAGGGAAAGGAGAGACCCAGTACTTC
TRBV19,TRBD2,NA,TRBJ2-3,CASSHPGLAIADTQYF,TGTGCCAGTAGCCATCCGGGACTAGCGATCGCAGATACGCAGTATTTT
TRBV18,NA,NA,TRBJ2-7,CASSPRGRLSSYEQYF,TGTGCCAGCTCACCGAGGGGAAGGTTAAGCTCCTACGAGCAGTACTTC
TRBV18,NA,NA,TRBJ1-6,CASSPSQVQGSPLHF,TGTGCCAGCTCACCTTCCCAGGTCCAGGGTTCACCCCTCCACTTT
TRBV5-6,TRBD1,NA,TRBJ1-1,CASSPRDRVLTEAFF,TGTGCCAGCAGCCCTCGGGACAGGGTATTGACTGAAGCTTTCTTT
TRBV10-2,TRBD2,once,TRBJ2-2,CASSEILAGAANTGELFF,TGCGCCAGCAGTGAGATCTTAGCGGGGGCCGCGAACACCGGGGAGCTGTTTTTT
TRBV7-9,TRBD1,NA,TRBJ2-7,CASSLPEDRAYEQYF,TGTGCCAGCAGCTTACCGGAGGACAGGGCCTACGAGCAGTACTTC